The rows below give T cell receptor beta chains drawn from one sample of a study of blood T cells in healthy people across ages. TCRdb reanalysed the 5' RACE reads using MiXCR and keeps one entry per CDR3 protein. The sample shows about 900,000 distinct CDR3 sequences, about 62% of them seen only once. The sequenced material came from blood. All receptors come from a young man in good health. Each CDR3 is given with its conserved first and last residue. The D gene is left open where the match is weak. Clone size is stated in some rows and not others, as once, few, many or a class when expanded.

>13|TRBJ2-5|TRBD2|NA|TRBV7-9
TGTGCCAGCAGCACCGGGACTAAAGAGACCCAGTACTTC
CASSTGTKETQYF
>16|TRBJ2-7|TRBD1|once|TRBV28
TGTGCCAGCAGTAACCCGGACAGGGGAACGTCCTACGAGCAGTACTTC
CASSNPDRGTSYEQYF
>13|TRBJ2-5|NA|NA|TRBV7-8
TGTGCCAGCAGCTATGGACTACCAGAGGCCCAGTACTTC
CASSYGLPEAQYF
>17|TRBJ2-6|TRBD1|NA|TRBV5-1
TGCGCCAGCAGCTTGGACCAGGGGGCCTTTGGGGCCAACGTCCTGACTTTC
CASSLDQGAFGANVLTF
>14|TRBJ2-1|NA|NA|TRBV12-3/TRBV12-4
TGTGCCACTACGCCCCGGGACCTCTACAATGAGCAGTTCTTC
CATTPRDLYNEQFF
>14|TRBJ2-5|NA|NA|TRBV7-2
TGTGCCAGCAGACCGAAGAGGCGCGAAGAGACCCAGTACTTC
CASRPKRREETQYF
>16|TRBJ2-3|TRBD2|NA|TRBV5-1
TGCGCCAGCAGCCCAATGACTAGCGGGGTTGCAGATACGCAGTATTTT
CASSPMTSGVADTQYF
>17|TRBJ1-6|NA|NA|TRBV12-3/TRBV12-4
TGTGCCAGCAGTGGAGGGACATCCCGAATCGGGAATTCACCCCTCCACTTT
CASSGGTSRIGNSPLHF
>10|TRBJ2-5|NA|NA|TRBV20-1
TGCGGTGCTAGAGTAGAGACCCAGTACTTC
CGARVETQYF
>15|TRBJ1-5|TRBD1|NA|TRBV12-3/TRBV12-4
TGTGCCAGCAGTAGGACAGGGATCAGCAATCAGCCCCAGCATTTT
CASSRTGISNQPQHF
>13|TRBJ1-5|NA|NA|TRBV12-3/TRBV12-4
TGTGTCAGCAGTTTTTGGGTTGGGCAGCCCCAGCATTTT
CVSSFWVGQPQHF
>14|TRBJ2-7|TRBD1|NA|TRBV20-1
TGCAGTGCTAATGGACAGGAGAGCTCCTACGAGCAGTACTTC
CSANGQESSYEQYF
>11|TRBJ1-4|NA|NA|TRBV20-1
TGCAGTGCAGGGGGAGAAGAAAAACTGTTTTTT
CSAGGEEKLFF
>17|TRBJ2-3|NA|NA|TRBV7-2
TGTGCCAGCAGCATAGACGGGGGTGGTATGAGCACAGATACGCAGTATTTT
CASSIDGGGMSTDTQYF
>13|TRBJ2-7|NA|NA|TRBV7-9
TGTGCCAGCAGCCCAACACATTCCTACGAGCAGTACTTC
CASSPTHSYEQYF
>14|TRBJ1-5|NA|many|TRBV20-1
TGCAGTGCTAGAGCTCAACTTAGCAATCAGCCCCAGCATTTT
CSARAQLSNQPQHF
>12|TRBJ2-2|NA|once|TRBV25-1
TGTGCCAGCACCTCGGGGACCGGGGAGCTGTTTTTT
CASTSGTGELFF
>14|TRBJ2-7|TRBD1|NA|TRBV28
TGTGCCAGCGGGGGGACAGGGGAATACTACGAGCAGTACTTC
CASGGTGEYYEQYF
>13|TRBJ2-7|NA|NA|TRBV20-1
TGCAGTGCTGGGGGAGGGGGACCCTACGAGCAGTACTTC
CSAGGGGPYEQYF
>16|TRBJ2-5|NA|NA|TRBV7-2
TGTGCCAGCAGCTTAGAACCGTGGACGGTGAAAGAGACCCAGTACTTC
CASSLEPWTVKETQYF
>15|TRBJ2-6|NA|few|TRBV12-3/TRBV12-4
TGTGCCAGCAGTTTTCGGGTTTCTGGGGCCAACGTCCTGACTTTC
CASSFRVSGANVLTF
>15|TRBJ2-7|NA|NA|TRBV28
TGTGCCAGCAGTTTCCGGCAGCTCATCTCCTACGAGCAGTACTTC
CASSFRQLISYEQYF
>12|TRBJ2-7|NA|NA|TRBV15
TGTGCCACCCCTGGGCAGGGTTACGAGCAGTACTTC
CATPGQGYEQYF